This T cell receptor (beta chain) was sequenced in a study of tumor and adjacent non-tumor tissue in lung cancer. Study outcomes and limitations: Compared with tumor, normal lung showed significantly lower TCR diversity. Shorter survival was associated with higher TCR diversity in tumors. Normal lung showed higher cumulative top 100 clone frequency than tumor.

Regarding this clonotype: The antigen is undetermined. An end of the junction does not agree with germline; a read error may underlie this.

TCRbeta libraries were built with three rounds of nested PCR, modified from ARM-PCR. TCRdb re-derived calls from the multiplex PCR reads in MiXCR, one entry per CDR3 protein. Among 94,000 or so distinct CDR3 sequences, more than 75% were seen once, and the ten largest hold just over 20%. This sample's RNA came from whole unsorted tissue. More than 3 cm separated this lung sample from the edge of the tumor. The CDR3 has 15 residues. CDR1 and CDR2 (germline): SGHAT, FQNNGV. The material sequenced was distant non-tumor lung tissue. This clonotype originated in a woman aged 45-65 years with non-small cell lung cancer. This rearrangement joins TRBV11-2 to TRBJ2-3, with 7 bases fitting TRBD1. The CDR3 loop is CVSSLGLTGDHTQYF. The CDR3 bases are TGTGTCAGCAGCTTAGGACTCACAGGGGACCATACGCAGTATTTT.